This is a list of T cell receptor beta chains from one sample in a study of read filtering for tumor transcriptome and immune sequencing. TCRdb analysed the reads with MiXCR anew, one entry per CDR3 protein. The repertoire holds about 5,500 distinct CDR3 sequences, with approximately 20% as singletons. The sequencing input was a population of CD138-negative cells sorted from bone marrow. Receptor source: a donor at least 40 years old with multiple myeloma. The CDR3 runs from the conserved cysteine through the conserved F or W. A D gene is named only where the DNA matches it firmly. Some rows have no size entry. The others give once, few or many, or a class for an expanded clone.

abundance	v_gene	j_gene	d_gene	CDR3nt	CDR3aa
.	TRBV29-1	TRBJ1-5	.	TGCAGCGTAGGGGGGATGGGCAATCAGCCCCAGCATTTT	CSVGGMGNQPQHF
many	TRBV12-3/TRBV12-4	TRBJ2-2	.	TGTGCCAGCAACAGGAACACCGGGGAGCTGTTTTTT	CASNRNTGELFF
.	TRBV30	TRBJ1-2	.	TGTGCCTCAGCCTGGGGGCAGTTGGGCACTAACTATGGCTACACCTTC	CASAWGQLGTNYGYTF
many	TRBV7-9	TRBJ2-3	.	TGTGCCAGCAGGGTTGTAGATACGCAGTATTTT	CASRVVDTQYF
medium-sized	TRBV20-1	TRBJ2-7	.	TGCAGTGCTAGAGACAGGGTTACCTACGAGCAGTACTTC	CSARDRVTYEQYF
many	TRBV19	TRBJ2-1	TRBD2	TGTGCCAGTAGTATAGGGGCGTCTAGCGGGGGGAATGAGCAGTTCTTC	CASSIGASSGGNEQFF
many	TRBV7-9	TRBJ1-1	.	TGTGCCAGCAGCTCCCGGGCCAAAGGGCCTGAAACTTTCTTT	CASSSRAKGPETFF
many	TRBV5-1	TRBJ1-5	.	TGCGCCAGCCGAGCGGGCCAGGGCGGTCAGCCCCAGCATTTT	CASRAGQGGQPQHF
.	TRBV7-9	TRBJ2-7	TRBD2	TGTGCCAGCAGCGAGAGCCGGGACCTACGACTAGCGGGGTCCTACGAGCAGTACTTC	CASSESRDLRLAGSYEQYF
medium-sized	TRBV7-3	TRBJ1-1	.	TGTGCCAGCAGCTTAGAAATGTTAATGAACACTGAAGCTTTCTTT	CASSLEMLMNTEAFF
many	TRBV27	TRBJ2-6	TRBD1	TGTGCCAGCAGTGGACAGGGGGTCTCTGGGGCCAACGTCCTGACTTTC	CASSGQGVSGANVLTF
.	TRBV5-1	TRBJ1-5	.	TGCGCCAGCAGCTTTGGTGGGACCGACGGTCAGCCCCAGCATTTT	CASSFGGTDGQPQHF
.	TRBV20-1	TRBJ2-3	TRBD2	TGCAGCGCTAGGGGTAGCGGGAGCCGCAAGACGCAGTATTTT	CSARGSGSRKTQYF
many	TRBV10-3	TRBJ1-1	.	TGTGCCATCGGGGAGTCAGGGAGTACTGAAGCTTTCTTT	CAIGESGSTEAFF
few	TRBV28	TRBJ2-5	.	TGTGCCAGCAGCCCCTTTAGGGTCCAAGAGACCCAGTACTTC	CASSPFRVQETQYF
medium-sized	TRBV7-8	TRBJ1-1	TRBD1	TGTGCCAGCATCCCGGACAGGAGGAACACTGAAGCTTTCTTT	CASIPDRRNTEAFF
many	TRBV7-6	TRBJ1-3	TRBD1	TGTGCCAGCAGCTTTTCCGGGACAGGGGGCTTTGGAAACACCATATATTTT	CASSFSGTGGFGNTIYF
many	TRBV4-1	TRBJ1-1	.	TGCGCCAGCAGCCAAGATCATCAGGGCGGCACTGAAGCTTTCTTT	CASSQDHQGGTEAFF
.	TRBV20-1	TRBJ2-7	.	TGCAGCGCACCGAAGACAGCCATCTCCTACGAGCAGTACTTC	CSAPKTAISYEQYF
.	TRBV3-1	TRBJ1-1	.	TGTGCCAGCGGCCGCGGGTTGCGGGACGCTGAAGCTTTCTTT	CASGRGLRDAEAFF
medium-sized	TRBV29-1	TRBJ2-1	TRBD2	TGCAGCGGAGCCGCTAGCGGGAGTACGGTTCGAGTCTTC	CSGAASGSTVRVF
few	TRBV24-1	TRBJ2-2	TRBD1	TGTGCCACCAGTGACCCTAAGAAACAGGGGGCGATCACCGGGGAGCTGTTTTTT	CATSDPKKQGAITGELFF
many	TRBV6-6	TRBJ1-1	.	TGTGCCAGCGTGAACACTGAAGCTTTCTTT	CASVNTEAFF
many	TRBV20-1	TRBJ1-1	TRBD1	TGCAGTGCCCAAACTCCGGGACAGGGGAGCACTGAAGCTTTCTTT	CSAQTPGQGSTEAFF
medium-sized	TRBV6-1	TRBJ2-7	TRBD1	TGTGCCAGCAGACTCACAGGGGAATCTTCCGAGCAGTACTTC	CASRLTGESSEQYF
medium-sized	TRBV6-5	TRBJ2-1	TRBD2	TGTGCCAGCAGTTACCGACTCAGGGGACTAGCGGTTTACAATGAGCAGTTCTTC	CASSYRLRGLAVYNEQFF
medium-sized	TRBV5-1	TRBJ1-1	.	TGCGCCAGCAGCCTCTCGGAGTCGTGGACTGAAGCTTTCTTT	CASSLSESWTEAFF
.	TRBV9	TRBJ2-1	.	TGTGCCAGCAGCGAGCCCCAGGACAGCGAAACAAATGAGCAGTTCTTC	CASSEPQDSETNEQFF
many	TRBV12-3/TRBV12-4	TRBJ2-7	.	TGTGCCAGCAGAATTAGCGGCCCCCGCTACGAGCAGTACTTC	CASRISGPRYEQYF
large	TRBV12-3/TRBV12-4	TRBJ2-1	TRBD2	TGTGCCAGCACCACACCCGGACTAGCGAACAATGAGCAGTTCTTC	CASTTPGLANNEQFF
medium-sized	TRBV6-1	TRBJ2-5	TRBD2	TGTGCCAGCAGCGTACTAGCGGGAGCAGTTACAGAGACCCAGTACTTC	CASSVLAGAVTETQYF
medium-sized	TRBV7-9	TRBJ2-1	.	TGTGCCAGCACCAGAGGGGGGGACCCGAGATACAATGAGCAGTTCTTC	CASTRGGDPRYNEQFF
few	TRBV10-3	TRBJ2-2	TRBD2	TGTGCCATCAGTGAAGGGGGACTAGCGTTGGCCGGGGAGCTGTTTTTT	CAISEGGLALAGELFF
medium-sized	TRBV6-1	TRBJ1-6	.	TGTGCCAGCAATGAGCCCTCCTATAATTCACCCCTCCACTTT	CASNEPSYNSPLHF
medium-sized	TRBV11-3	TRBJ2-3	.	TGTGCCAGCAGCTTAGGGGACGGGAATTCATATACGCAGTATTTT	CASSLGDGNSYTQYF
.	TRBV5-6	TRBJ2-2	.	TGTGCCAGCAGCTTGACTATTGGGGAGCTGTTTTTT	CASSLTIGELFF
medium-sized	TRBV27	TRBJ1-1	TRBD1	TGTGCCAGCAGTTCGGAACGGCGGGACAGGGAGACTGAAGCTTTCTTT	CASSSERRDRETEAFF
.	TRBV7-9	TRBJ1-5	.	TGTGCCAGCAGCTTACCCAATCAGTCCCAGCATTTT	CASSLPNQSQHF
large	TRBV15	TRBJ1-5	.	TGTGCCACCAGCAGAGTCCTGGGGGGGAGTCAGCCCCAGCATTTT	CATSRVLGGSQPQHF
medium-sized	TRBV27	TRBJ2-5	.	TGTGCCAGCAGCCCGGGAGAGAGGGGGGGAGAGACCCAGTACTTC	CASSPGERGGETQYF
many	TRBV18	TRBJ1-1	.	TGTGCCAGCTCACCGCCCCCCGGTTGGGGCGGGACTGAAGCTTTCTTT	CASSPPPGWGGTEAFF
medium-sized	TRBV15	TRBJ1-1	.	TGTGCCACCCGTCTGTCGGGGTTGGGGTACACTGAAGCTTTCTTT	CATRLSGLGYTEAFF
large	TRBV11-2	TRBJ2-2	.	TGTGCCAGCAGTATTAGGGGGGGATGGACCGGGGAGCTGTTTTTT	CASSIRGGWTGELFF
.	TRBV6-5	TRBJ2-1	TRBD2	TGTGCCAGCAGTTACATAGCGGGAGGATGGTACAATGAGCAGTTCTTC	CASSYIAGGWYNEQFF
medium-sized	TRBV7-8	TRBJ1-6	TRBD1	TGTGCCAGCAGCGACCCGGGACAGGGTATAAGGAATTCACCCCTCCACTTT	CASSDPGQGIRNSPLHF
medium-sized	TRBV29-1	TRBJ1-1	TRBD1	TGCAGCGTTGAGCGACAGGGGAACACTGAAGCTTTCTTT	CSVERQGNTEAFF
medium-sized	TRBV5-5	TRBJ2-7	.	TGTGCCAGCAGCTTGGAGTCTAGTTTTATCTTTCGGTACGAGCAGTACTTC	CASSLESSFIFRYEQYF
.	TRBV7-3	TRBJ1-1	.	TGTGCCAGCAGGGTTACAGCGAACACTGAAGCTTCCTTT	CASRVTANTEASF
medium-sized	TRBV11-2	TRBJ2-1	TRBD2	TGTGCCAGCAGCTCTCGTACCCGGGGGGGGCTGTCCTACAATGAGCAGTTCTTC	CASSSRTRGGLSYNEQFF
medium-sized	TRBV4-2	TRBJ1-1	.	TGTGCCAGCAGCCAAGATTTAGAAGGGGAGTTTGAAGCTTTCTTT	CASSQDLEGEFEAFF
medium-sized	TRBV6-5	TRBJ1-5	.	TGTGCCAGCAGAATCGACAGGTTTAGCAATCAGCCCCAGCATTTT	CASRIDRFSNQPQHF
.	TRBV14	TRBJ2-4	.	TGTGTCAGCAGCCAATCACCAGGCGGCATTCTGTACTTC	CVSSQSPGGILYF
.	TRBV7-9	TRBJ2-1	.	TGTGCCAGCAGCCGTCGACCGGAAGAGTGGTGTGAGCAGTTCTTC	CASSRRPEEWCEQFF
many	TRBV19	TRBJ1-5	.	TGTGCCAGTTCCTTTGTAGCGGGCGGGTCGTATGGCAATCAGCCCCAGCATTTT	CASSFVAGGSYGNQPQHF